Each of the 17 T cell receptor beta chains below was sequenced from the same sample in a study of cytotoxic CD8 clonotypes in ibrutinib-treated CLL. Clones were read by immunoSEQ multiplex PCR, and TCRdb kept only the in-frame ones, dropping some. The repertoire holds about 76,000 clones, with about 86% as singletons. Here the sequenced sample was PBMCs, taken before ibrutinib treatment. The receptors stem from a human donor with chronic lymphocytic leukemia.

The chain combines TRBV6-5 with TRBJ2-7; TRBD1 might be the D (5 bases). Germline CDR1 reads MNHEY; CDR2 reads SVGAGI. The CDR3 is made up of 13 amino acids. V lost 6 bases to trimming and J lost 0 bases, with 9 bases between them. The CDR3 nucleotides are TGTGCCAGCAGATCCAGGGTCTCCTACGAGCAGTACTTC. The encoded protein is CASRSRVSYEQYF.

This clone was seen just once. V usage is TRBV7-9 and J usage is TRBJ1-5; perhaps TRBD1 as D (5 bases). CDR3 length equals 15 residues. Germline CDR1 is SEHNR and CDR2 is FQNEAQ (reference sequence). V was cut by 1 base and J by 3 bases, with 10 bases left in between. The CDR3 loop reads CASSLGSGINQPQHF. The DNA of the CDR3 is TGTGCCAGCAGCTTAGGCTCAGGGATCAATCAGCCCCAGCATTTT.

The CDR3 reads CASSLAGTLNTEAFF. CDR3 nucleotide sequence: TGTGCCAGCAGCTTGGCCGGGACACTAAACACTGAAGCTTTCTTT. The chain recombines TRBV5-4 with TRBJ1-1, with a weak D call TRBD1 (6 bases). CDR1 is SGHNT, CDR2 YYREEE, per germline (reference sequence). This CDR3 contains 15 residues. Trimming took 0 bases from V and 2 from J, leaving 11 bases between them.

This chain joins TRBV14 and TRBJ2-7; no firm D call. V was trimmed by 1 base and J by 6 bases, leaving 19 bases between them. CDR1 is SGHDN and CDR2 is FVKESK in the germline V gene. The CDR3 totals 16 residues. CDR3 bases: TGTGCCAGCAGCCAAGTGTTAAGAAATCCTGCCGGCGAGCAGTACTTC. Translating gives CASSQVLRNPAGEQYF.

V gene TRBV19 combines with J gene TRBJ2-1; 8 bases match TRBD2. Germline CDR1 reads LNHDA; CDR2 reads SQIVND (reference sequence). The length of the CDR3 is 16 residues. Trimming at V came to 6 bases and at J to 7 bases, leaving 14 bases not matched to a gene. CDR3 nucleotides: TGTGCCAGTAGCAAAGACCTAGCGGGCTTAGGGAATGAGCAGTTCTTC. This sequence encodes CASSKDLAGLGNEQFF.

There are a few counts of this clone. A read error may account for a junction end that differs from germline. This chain joins TRBV29-1 and TRBJ1-1, with TRBD1 matching over 8 bases. Germline V gene lookup returns CDR1 SQVTM and CDR2 ANQGSEA. The CDR3 is 16 residues long. The CDR3 sequence is CSLDPLYSTGDTEAFF. CDR3 DNA: TGCAGCCTTGACCCTCTTTATTCGACAGGGGACACTGAAGCTTTCTTT.

This chain joins TRBV27 and TRBJ1-1; D is unresolved. Germline CDR1 and CDR2: MNHEY and SMNVEV (reference sequence). The CDR3 is 13 amino acids. Between the trimmed V and J ends, which lost 5 bases and 1 base, there was a span of 8 bases. The CDR3, as DNA: TGTGCCAGCAGTCCCCGGGGGAACACTGAAGCTTTCTTT. Translating it yields CASSPRGNTEAFF.

V usage is TRBV11-2 and J usage is TRBJ2-7; D not resolved. Germline V CDR1 and CDR2: SGHAT, FQNNGV. V was pared by 1 base and J by 2 bases, with 0 bases between. CDR3 length: 11 amino acids. The CDR3 region has the DNA TGTGCCAGCAGCTTAGCCTACGAGCAGTACTTC. This gives the protein CASSLAYEQYF.

This clone was observed a single time. The chain joins TRBV5-6 to TRBJ1-2; 9 positions agree with TRBD1. The CDR3 has 15 amino acids. CDR1 and CDR2 (germline): SGHDT, YYEEEE. With 2 bases clipped from V and 9 bases from J, the junction kept 11 bases outside the gene matches. CDR3 sequence: CASSFNSGTGIRYTF. The CDR3 region has the DNA TGTGCCAGCAGCTTCAATTCCGGGACAGGGATACGCTACACCTTC. Full variable domain (outside the CDR3, taken from reference TRBV5-6 and TRBJ1-2): DAGVTQSPTHLIKTRGQQVTLRCSPKSGHDTVSWYQQALGQGPQFIFQYYEEEERQRGNFPDRFSGHQFPNYSSELNVNALLLGDSALYLCASSFNSGTGIRYTFGSGTRLTVV.

The chain links TRBV5-4 to TRBJ1-2, with D unresolved. The germline gives CDR1 SGHNT, CDR2 YYREEE (reference sequence). This CDR3 has 17 amino acids. V was cut by 2 bases and J by 2 bases, with 19 bases left in between. Here the CDR3 DNA reads TGTGCCAGCAGCTTCCAAGCGTCGGTACGGAGGAACTATGGCTACACCTTC. Translation gives CASSFQASVRRNYGYTF.

The chain links TRBV18 to TRBJ1-2; 10 positions match TRBD1. CDR3 length equals 16 residues. The trim removed 3 bases at V and 8 bases at J, leaving 12 bases unmatched. The germline CDR1 and CDR2 sequences are KGHSH and LQKENI. The CDR3 bases are TGTGCCAGCTCACCTACCCGGGACAGGGGATGGGAAGGCTACACCTTC. Amino acid sequence: CASSPTRDRGWEGYTF.

J is TRBJ2-3 and V is TRBV5-4, with D unclear. The CDR3 is 12 residues long. The V end was cut by 0 bases, the J end by 2 bases, with 1 base between. Germline CDR1 and CDR2: SGHNT and YYREEE (reference sequence). The CDR3 nucleotides are TGTGCCAGCAGCTTGGACACAGATACGCAGTATTTT. Translation: CASSLDTDTQYF.

This clone was observed once. CDR3 loop: CASSPGSRNQPQHF. The CDR3 DNA reads as TGTGCCAGCAGTCCAGGGAGTCGCAATCAGCCCCAGCATTTT. The V gene is TRBV28, the J gene TRBJ1-5; D is possibly TRBD1 (5 bases). Germline CDR1 is MDHEN and CDR2 is SYDVKM. V was clipped by 5 bases and J by 2 bases, with 10 bases between them. This CDR3 region has 14 residues.

The rearrangement links TRBV9 to TRBJ2-7; D remains unclear. The V and J ends lost 4 bases and 7 bases respectively, with 21 bases between them. Germline V lookup: CDR1 SGDLS, CDR2 YYNGEE. This CDR3 contains 15 residues. The CDR3 loop is CASSLRPTLNLEQYF. The CDR3 region has the DNA TGTGCCAGCAGCCTACGCCCCACCCTCAACTTGGAGCAGTACTTC.

This chain uses TRBV11-3 with TRBJ2-2, with no clear D. The CDR3 runs 13 residues. CDR1 SGHNT and CDR2 YENEEA come from the germline V gene. Trimming stripped 2 bases from V and 1 base from J, with 2 bases between. The CDR3 is CASSLRNTGELFF. The CDR3 DNA reads as TGTGCCAGCAGCTTACGGAACACCGGGGAGCTGTTTTTT.

V gene TRBV6-5 combines with J gene TRBJ2-7; TRBD1 or TRBD2 may be the D gene (6 bases each). The CDR3 is 15 amino acids. V dropped 0 bases and J dropped 5 bases, with 14 bases sitting between them. Germline V gene data show CDR1 as MNHEY and CDR2 as SVGAGI. The CDR3 DNA sequence: TGTGCCAGCAGTTACTCGTCGGGGGCTGGGGACGAGCAGTACTTC. Protein: CASSYSSGAGDEQYF.

CDR3 in amino acids: CASSFGRRSGNTIYF. CDR3 nucleotides: TGTGCCAGCAGCTTCGGACGCCGCTCTGGAAACACCATATATTTT. The V and J genes are TRBV11-3 and TRBJ1-3; D gene unclear. Germline CDR1 is SGHNT and CDR2 is YENEEA. This CDR3 spans 15 amino acids. Trimming took off 3 bases at V and 0 bases at J, with 9 bases between the two ends.